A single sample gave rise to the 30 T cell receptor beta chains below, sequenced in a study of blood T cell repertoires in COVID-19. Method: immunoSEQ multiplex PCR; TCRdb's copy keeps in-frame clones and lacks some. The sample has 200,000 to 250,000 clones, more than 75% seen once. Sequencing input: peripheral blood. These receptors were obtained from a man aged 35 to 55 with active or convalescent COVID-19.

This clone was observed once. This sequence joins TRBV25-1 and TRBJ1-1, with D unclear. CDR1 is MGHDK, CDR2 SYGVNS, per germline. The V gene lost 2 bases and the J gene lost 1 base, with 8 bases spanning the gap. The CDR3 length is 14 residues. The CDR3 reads CASSEVRSNTEAFF. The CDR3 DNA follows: TGTGCCAGCAGTGAAGTCAGGTCGAACACTGAAGCTTTCTTT. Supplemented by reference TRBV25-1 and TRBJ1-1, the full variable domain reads EADIYQTPRYLVIGTGKKITLECSQTMGHDKMYWYQQDPGMELHLIHYSYGVNSTEKGDLSSESTVSRIRTEHFPLTLESARPSHTSQYLCASSEVRSNTEAFFGQGTRLTVV.

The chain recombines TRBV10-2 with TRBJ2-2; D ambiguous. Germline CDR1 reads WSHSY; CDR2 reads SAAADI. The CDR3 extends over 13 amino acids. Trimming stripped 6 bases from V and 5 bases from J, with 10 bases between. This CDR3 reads CASRLSSTGELFF. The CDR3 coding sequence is TGCGCCAGCAGGCTATCATCGACCGGGGAGCTGTTTTTT.

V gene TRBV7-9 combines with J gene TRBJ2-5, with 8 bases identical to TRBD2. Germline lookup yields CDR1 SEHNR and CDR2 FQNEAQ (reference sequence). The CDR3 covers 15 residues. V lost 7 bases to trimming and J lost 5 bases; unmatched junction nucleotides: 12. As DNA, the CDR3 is TGTGCCAGCACCCCGGGGGGGTTGGCCGGGGAGACCCAGTACTTC. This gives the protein CASTPGGLAGETQYF.

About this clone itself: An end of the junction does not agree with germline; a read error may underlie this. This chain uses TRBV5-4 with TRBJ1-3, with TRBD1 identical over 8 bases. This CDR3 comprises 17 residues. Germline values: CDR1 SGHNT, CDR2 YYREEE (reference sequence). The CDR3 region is CASSLGTGRSTGDTIYF. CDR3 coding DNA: TGTGCCAGCAGCTTGGGGACAGGGCGTTCGACTGGAGACACCATATATTTT.

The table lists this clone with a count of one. CDR3 DNA sequence: TGTGCCAGCAGCCCCGACAGGGGTGGAAAAAACATTCAGTACTTC. It encodes CASSPDRGGKNIQYF. The rearrangement links TRBV6-6 to TRBJ2-4, with 8 bases aligning to TRBD1. J was trimmed by 4 bases and V by 6 bases; bases with no gene match: 8. CDR3 length: 15 amino acids. Germline CDR1 and CDR2: MNHNY and SVGAGI (reference sequence).

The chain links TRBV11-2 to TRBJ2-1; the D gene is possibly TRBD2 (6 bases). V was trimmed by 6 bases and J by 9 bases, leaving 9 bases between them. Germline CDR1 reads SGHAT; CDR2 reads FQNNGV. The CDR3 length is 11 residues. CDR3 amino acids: CASSYGGEQFF. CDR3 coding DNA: TGTGCCAGCAGTTACGGGGGTGAGCAGTTCTTC.

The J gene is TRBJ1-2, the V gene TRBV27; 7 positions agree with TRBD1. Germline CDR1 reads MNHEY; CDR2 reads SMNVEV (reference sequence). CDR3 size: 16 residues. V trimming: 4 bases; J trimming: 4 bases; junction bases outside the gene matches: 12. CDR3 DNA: TGTGCCAGCAGTTCGGGTCAGGGGGATATCTTCTATGGCTACACCTTC. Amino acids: CASSSGQGDIFYGYTF.

CDR3 DNA sequence: TGTGCCAGCAGCCTGTCGGGCGAGCAGTACTTC. Protein product: CASSLSGEQYF. The genes are TRBV3-1 (or the pseudogene TRBV3-2) and TRBJ2-7; no clear D. The CDR3 extends over 11 amino acids. CDR1 is LGHDT and CDR2 is YNNKEL in the germline V gene (reference sequence). V lost 4 bases to trimming and J lost 6 bases, with 7 bases between them.

CDR3 DNA sequence: TGCGCCAGCCCGGACCAAAGCGGGAGGGCCTATAAAGAGACCCAGTACTTC. Protein product: CASPDQSGRAYKETQYF. The chain is built from TRBV23-1 and TRBJ2-5; 10 nucleotides align to TRBD2. TRBV23-1 is given ORF status, its function remaining uncertain. V shed 8 bases and J 3 bases; nucleotides not matched to a gene: 15. This CDR3 is 17 amino acids long.

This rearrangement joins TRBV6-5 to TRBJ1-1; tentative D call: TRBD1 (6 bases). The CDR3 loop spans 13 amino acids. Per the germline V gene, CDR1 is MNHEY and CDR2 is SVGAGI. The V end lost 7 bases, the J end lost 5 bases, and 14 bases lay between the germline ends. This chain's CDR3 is CASKNQGWTEAFF. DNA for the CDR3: TGTGCCAGCAAAAACCAGGGGTGGACTGAAGCTTTCTTT.

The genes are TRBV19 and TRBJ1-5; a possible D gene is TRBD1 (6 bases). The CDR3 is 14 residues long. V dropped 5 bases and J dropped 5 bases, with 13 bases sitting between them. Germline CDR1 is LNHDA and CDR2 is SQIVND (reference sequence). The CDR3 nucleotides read TGTGCCAGTAGTCCTAGGACAGCCTATCAGCCCCAGCATTTT. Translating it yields CASSPRTAYQPQHF.

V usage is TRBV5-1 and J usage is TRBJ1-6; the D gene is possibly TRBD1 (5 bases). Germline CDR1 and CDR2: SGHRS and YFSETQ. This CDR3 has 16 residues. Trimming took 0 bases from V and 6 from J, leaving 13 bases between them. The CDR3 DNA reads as TGCGCCAGCAGCTTGGGTCGGCAGGGCGGTAATTCACCCCTCCACTTT. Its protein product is CASSLGRQGGNSPLHF.

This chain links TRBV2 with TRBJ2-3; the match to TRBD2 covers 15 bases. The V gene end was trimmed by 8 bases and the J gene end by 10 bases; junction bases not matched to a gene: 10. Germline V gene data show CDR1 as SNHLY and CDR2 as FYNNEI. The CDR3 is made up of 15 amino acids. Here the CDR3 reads CASGAEGLAGGSQYF. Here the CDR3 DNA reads TGTGCCAGCGGTGCGGAGGGACTAGCGGGAGGATCGCAGTATTTT.

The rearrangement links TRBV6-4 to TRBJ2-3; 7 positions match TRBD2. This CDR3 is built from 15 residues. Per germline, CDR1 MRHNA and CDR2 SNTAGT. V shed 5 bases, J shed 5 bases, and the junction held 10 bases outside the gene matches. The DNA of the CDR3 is TGTGCCAGCAGTCGGCGCGGGAGTCTTCAAGATACGCAGTATTTT. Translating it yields CASSRRGSLQDTQYF.

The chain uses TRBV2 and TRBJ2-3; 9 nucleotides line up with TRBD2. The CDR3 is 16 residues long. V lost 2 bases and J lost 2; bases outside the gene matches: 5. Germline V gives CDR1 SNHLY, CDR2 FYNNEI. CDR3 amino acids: CASSELASGDTDTQYF. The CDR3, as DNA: TGTGCCAGCAGTGAACTGGCTAGCGGGGACACAGATACGCAGTATTTT.

Here the CDR3 reads CASQDTWEQYF. For the CDR3, the DNA is TGTGCCAGCCAAGACACCTGGGAGCAGTACTTC. This rearrangement joins TRBV5-5 to TRBJ2-7; D remains ambiguous. Germline V gene sequence: CDR1 SGHKS, CDR2 YYEKEE (reference sequence). The V gene lost 7 bases and the J gene lost 7 bases, with 12 bases spanning the gap. This CDR3 comprises 11 residues.

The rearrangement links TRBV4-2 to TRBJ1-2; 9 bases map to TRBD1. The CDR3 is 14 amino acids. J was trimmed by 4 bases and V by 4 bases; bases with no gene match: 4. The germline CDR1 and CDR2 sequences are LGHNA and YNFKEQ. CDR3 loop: CASSPGQGSYGYTF. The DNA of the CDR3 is TGTGCCAGCAGCCCCGGACAGGGGTCCTATGGCTACACCTTC.

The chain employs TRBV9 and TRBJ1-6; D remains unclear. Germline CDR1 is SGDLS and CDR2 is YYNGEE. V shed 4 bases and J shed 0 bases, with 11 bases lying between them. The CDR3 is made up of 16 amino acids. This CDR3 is CASSPRLSSYNSPLHF. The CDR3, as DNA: TGTGCCAGCAGCCCACGACTTAGCTCCTATAATTCACCCCTCCACTTT.

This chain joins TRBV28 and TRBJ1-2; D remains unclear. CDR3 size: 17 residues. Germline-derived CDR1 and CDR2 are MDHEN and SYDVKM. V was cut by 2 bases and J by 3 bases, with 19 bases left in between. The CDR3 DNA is TGTGCCAGCAGTTTAGGGCCGGGGTGGTCGGGTGACTATGGCTACACCTTC. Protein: CASSLGPGWSGDYGYTF.

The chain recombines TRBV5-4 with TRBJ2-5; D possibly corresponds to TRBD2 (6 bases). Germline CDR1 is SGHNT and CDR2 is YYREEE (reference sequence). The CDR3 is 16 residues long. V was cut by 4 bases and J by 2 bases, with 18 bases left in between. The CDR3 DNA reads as TGTGCCAGCAGCCTCGGAGGGAAAACAATACAAGAGACCCAGTACTTC. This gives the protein CASSLGGKTIQETQYF.

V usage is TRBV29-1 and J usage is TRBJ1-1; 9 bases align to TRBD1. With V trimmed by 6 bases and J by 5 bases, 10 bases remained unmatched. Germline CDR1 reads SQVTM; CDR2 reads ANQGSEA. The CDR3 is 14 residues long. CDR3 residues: CSVRGTGTGTEAFF. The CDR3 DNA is TGCAGCGTCCGAGGGACAGGGACGGGAACTGAAGCTTTCTTT.

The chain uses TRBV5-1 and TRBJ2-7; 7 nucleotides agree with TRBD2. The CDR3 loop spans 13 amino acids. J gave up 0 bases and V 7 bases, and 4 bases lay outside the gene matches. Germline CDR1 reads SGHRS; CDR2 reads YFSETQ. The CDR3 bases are TGCGCCAGCTCGGGGGGAGGCTCCTACGAGCAGTACTTC. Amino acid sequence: CASSGGGSYEQYF.

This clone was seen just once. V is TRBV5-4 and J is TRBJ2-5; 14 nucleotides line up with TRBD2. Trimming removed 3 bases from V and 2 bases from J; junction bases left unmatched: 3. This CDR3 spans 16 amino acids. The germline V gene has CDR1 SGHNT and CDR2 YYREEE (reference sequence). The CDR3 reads CASSWGLAGAQETQYF. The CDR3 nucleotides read TGTGCCAGCAGCTGGGGACTAGCGGGGGCACAAGAGACCCAGTACTTC.

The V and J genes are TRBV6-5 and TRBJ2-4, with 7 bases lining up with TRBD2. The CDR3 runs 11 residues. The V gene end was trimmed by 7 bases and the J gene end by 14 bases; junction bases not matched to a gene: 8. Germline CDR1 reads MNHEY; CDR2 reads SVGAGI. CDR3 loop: CASIAGTTKYF. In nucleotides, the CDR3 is TGTGCCAGCATTGCCGGGACTACGAAGTACTTC.

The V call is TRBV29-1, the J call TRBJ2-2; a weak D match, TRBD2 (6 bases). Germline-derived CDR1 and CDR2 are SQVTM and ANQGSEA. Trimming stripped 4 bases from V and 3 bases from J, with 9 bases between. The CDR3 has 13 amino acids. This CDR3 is CSVGEDYTGELFF. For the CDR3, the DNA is TGCAGCGTTGGGGAGGATTACACCGGGGAGCTGTTTTTT.

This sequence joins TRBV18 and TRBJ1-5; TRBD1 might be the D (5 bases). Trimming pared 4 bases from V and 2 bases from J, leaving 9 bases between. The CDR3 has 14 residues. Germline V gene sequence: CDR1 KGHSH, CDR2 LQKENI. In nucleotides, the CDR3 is TGTGCCAGCTCACGGGGCGAGGGCAATCAGCCCCAGCATTTT. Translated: CASSRGEGNQPQHF.

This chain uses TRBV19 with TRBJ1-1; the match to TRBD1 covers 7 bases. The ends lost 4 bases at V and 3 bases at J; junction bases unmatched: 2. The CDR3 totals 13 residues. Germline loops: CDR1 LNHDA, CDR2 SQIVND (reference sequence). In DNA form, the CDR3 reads TGTGCCAGTAGTAATACAGGGGACACTGAAGCTTTCTTT. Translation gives CASSNTGDTEAFF.

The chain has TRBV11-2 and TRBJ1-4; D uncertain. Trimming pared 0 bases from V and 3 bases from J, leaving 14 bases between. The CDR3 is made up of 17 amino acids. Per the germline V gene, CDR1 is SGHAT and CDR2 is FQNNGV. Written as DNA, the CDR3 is TGTGCCAGCAGCTTAGATTCCCTTCAACAAGCTAATGAAAAACTGTTTTTT. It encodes CASSLDSLQQANEKLFF.

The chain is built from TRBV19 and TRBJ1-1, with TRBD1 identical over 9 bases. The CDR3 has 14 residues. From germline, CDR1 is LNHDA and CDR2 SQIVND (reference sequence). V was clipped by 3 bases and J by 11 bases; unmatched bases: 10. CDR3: CASSITGTGKGAFF. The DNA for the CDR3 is TGTGCCAGTAGTATTACCGGGACAGGGAAAGGGGCTTTCTTT.

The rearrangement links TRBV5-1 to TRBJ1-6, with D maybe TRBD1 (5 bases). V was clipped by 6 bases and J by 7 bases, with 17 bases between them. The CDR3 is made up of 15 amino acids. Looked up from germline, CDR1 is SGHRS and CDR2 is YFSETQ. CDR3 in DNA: TGCGCCAGCACGGTGGGCACAGGATCAAATTCACCCCTCCACTTT. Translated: CASTVGTGSNSPLHF.